Listed here are 20 T cell receptor beta chains from one sample, sequenced in a study of blood T cell repertoires in COVID-19. The table came from immunoSEQ multiplex PCR; TCRdb's copy has only in-frame clones and leaves some out. The repertoire holds a few hundred thousand clones, less than 90% seen once, with approximately 3.7% in the top ten. The sample taken for sequencing was peripheral blood. These receptors came from a man in his sixties who had recovered from COVID-19.

This clone was seen just once. V gene TRBV25-1 combines with J gene TRBJ2-3; 16 bases match TRBD2. The CDR3 covers 16 residues. Trimming took 7 bases from V and 9 from J; bases not matched to a gene: 10. CDR1 is MGHDK and CDR2 is SYGVNS in the germline V gene. In DNA, the CDR3 is TGTGCCAGCAAAAAGCCGGGACTAGCGGGGGGGCAGACGCAGTATTTT. Its translation is CASKKPGLAGGQTQYF.

The chain links TRBV15 to TRBJ1-5; 8 bases are shared with TRBD1. Germline values: CDR1 LNHNV, CDR2 YYDKDF (reference sequence). The CDR3 sequence is 16 residues long. Trimming removed 4 bases from V and 3 bases from J; junction bases left unmatched: 8. CDR3 protein: CATSITGTGHNQPQHF. The CDR3 nucleotides read TGTGCCACCAGCATCACCGGGACAGGACACAATCAGCCCCAGCATTTT. The full variable domain, its missing parts supplied by reference TRBV15 and TRBJ1-5, is DAMVIQNPRYQVTQFGKPVTLSCSQTLNHNVMYWYQQKSSQAPKLLFHYYDKDFNNEADTPDNFQSRRPNTSFCFLDIRSPGLGDTAMYLCATSITGTGHNQPQHFGDGTRLSIL.

The V gene is TRBV5-1, the J gene TRBJ2-3; 10 positions match TRBD2. The CDR3 runs to 16 residues. Germline V gene data show CDR1 as SGHRS and CDR2 as YFSETQ. V was pared by 2 bases and J by 2 bases, with 5 bases of the junction left unmatched. The CDR3 nucleotides read TGCGCCAGCAGCTTACCACTAGCGGGGAACACAGATACGCAGTATTTT. It is translated as CASSLPLAGNTDTQYF.

The chain joins TRBV20-1 to TRBJ1-3; D is possibly TRBD1 (5 bases). Germline V CDR1 and CDR2: DFQATT, SNEGSKA (reference sequence). The CDR3 sequence is 14 residues long. Deletions cut 4 bases from V and 3 bases from J, with 13 bases between. The CDR3 nucleotides are TGCAGTGCTATTGATGCGGGGCTTGGAAACACCATATATTTT. Its protein product is CSAIDAGLGNTIYF.

The chain's CDR3 is CASSPPRTGTGELFF. The CDR3 region has the DNA TGTGCCAGCAGCCCTCCGAGGACAGGGACCGGGGAGCTGTTTTTT. The chain uses TRBV11-3 and TRBJ2-2, with 8 bases matching TRBD1. J was trimmed by 5 bases and V by 5 bases; bases with no gene match: 7. This CDR3 is 15 amino acids long. CDR1 and CDR2 from the germline V gene are SGHNT and YENEEA. The whole variable domain, remainder taken from reference TRBV11-3 and TRBJ2-2, is EAGVVQSPRYKIIEKKQPVAFWCNPISGHNTLYWYLQNLGQGPELLIRYENEEAVDDSQLPKDRFSAERLKGVDSTLKIQPAELGDSAVYLCASSPPRTGTGELFFGEGSRLTVL.

V and J are TRBV6-6 and TRBJ2-2; 7 positions agree with TRBD2. The CDR3 extends over 14 amino acids. Trimming took 2 bases from V and 6 from J; bases not matched to a gene: 3. Per germline, CDR1 MNHNY and CDR2 SVGAGI (reference sequence). The DNA of the CDR3 is TGTGCCAGCAGTTACAGCGGGACTCCCGGGGAGCTGTTTTTT. Amino acid sequence: CASSYSGTPGELFF.

The chain uses TRBV4-1 and TRBJ2-3; 7 positions match TRBD2. V was pared by 0 bases and J by 2 bases, with 8 bases of the junction left unmatched. Germline CDR1 is MGHRA and CDR2 is YSYEKL. The CDR3 totals 17 residues. The CDR3 DNA follows: TGCGCCAGCAGCCAAGACCACGGGGGGATATTCACAGATACGCAGTATTTT. It is translated as CASSQDHGGIFTDTQYF.

This CDR3 reads CASRPRGTSYEQYF. CDR3 sequence (DNA): TGCGCCAGCAGGCCCCGGGGGACCTCCTACGAGCAGTACTTC. This rearrangement joins TRBV5-1 to TRBJ2-7; D is possibly TRBD2 (6 bases). Trimming removed 5 bases at V and 0 bases at J, with 12 bases between. Looked up from germline, CDR1 is SGHRS and CDR2 is YFSETQ. The CDR3 contains 14 residues.

The chain uses TRBV5-5 and TRBJ1-2; TRBD1 aligns across 10 bases. J was trimmed by 6 bases and V by 4 bases; bases with no gene match: 12. CDR1 and CDR2 from the germline V gene are SGHKS and YYEKEE (reference sequence). This CDR3 has 16 residues. CDR3 sequence reads: CASSDVLGQGSDGYTF. CDR3 coding DNA: TGTGCCAGCAGCGACGTCTTGGGACAGGGGTCTGATGGCTACACCTTC.

J is TRBJ2-1 and V is TRBV5-6; 8 positions agree with TRBD2. With V trimmed by 2 bases and J by 0 bases, 1 base remained unmatched. There are 15 residues in the CDR3. Per the germline V gene, CDR1 is SGHDT and CDR2 is YYEEEE. DNA of the CDR3: TGTGCCAGCAGCTTTACTAGCGGCTCCTACAATGAGCAGTTCTTC. This gives the protein CASSFTSGSYNEQFF.

This clone was recorded once. The chain is built from TRBV19 and TRBJ1-5, with D possibly being TRBD1 (6 bases). In germline, CDR1 is LNHDA, CDR2 SQIVND (reference sequence). The CDR3 has 16 residues. Trimming took 3 bases from V and 5 from J, leaving 17 bases between them. The CDR3 nucleotides read TGTGCCAGTAGTATGGGCCCGGGGGGGGCCCATCAGCCCCAGCATTTT. This encodes CASSMGPGGAHQPQHF.

This clone was detected a few times. The chain recombines TRBV7-8 with TRBJ2-7, with D perhaps matching TRBD1 (6 bases). In germline, CDR1 is SGHVS, CDR2 FQNEAQ. The CDR3 spans 14 residues. Trimming cost V 1 base and J 1 base, with 8 bases left between them. CDR3 coding DNA: TGTGCCAGCAGCTTAGGGGGACAATCCTACGAGCAGTACTTC. Translated: CASSLGGQSYEQYF.

V and J are TRBV6-5 and TRBJ2-7; TRBD1 matches at 11 bases. The CDR3 has 14 amino acids. V was clipped by 5 bases and J by 6 bases; unmatched bases: 6. Germline values: CDR1 MNHEY, CDR2 SVGAGI. The CDR3 bases are TGTGCCAGCAGTACCGGACAGGGGGCGTTCGAGCAGTACTTC. Translated: CASSTGQGAFEQYF.

The chain carries TRBV29-1 and TRBJ2-7; D possibly corresponds to TRBD2 (5 bases). The CDR3 contains 13 residues. Looked up from germline, CDR1 is SQVTM and CDR2 is ANQGSEA. V lost 3 bases and J 3 bases, leaving 12 bases between the germline ends. The CDR3 DNA reads as TGCAGCGTTGACGGAGGACCACTCTACGAGCAGTACTTC. Protein product: CSVDGGPLYEQYF.

The V call is TRBV29-1, the J call TRBJ2-3; D perhaps matches TRBD1 (6 bases). CDR1 is SQVTM, CDR2 ANQGSEA, per germline. The V and J ends lost 7 bases and 4 bases respectively, with 15 bases between them. CDR3 length: 13 amino acids. In nucleotides, the CDR3 is TGCAGCGGCGATACAGGGATGGCAGATACGCAGTATTTT. As protein: CSGDTGMADTQYF.

This rearrangement joins TRBV5-1 to TRBJ2-7; D gene ambiguous. CDR1 and CDR2 (germline): SGHRS, YFSETQ. Trimming shortened V by 5 bases and J by 3 bases, and 6 bases separated the two germline ends. The CDR3 is 11 residues long. This chain's CDR3 is CASSQDYEQYF. In nucleotides, the CDR3 is TGCGCCAGCAGTCAGGACTACGAGCAGTACTTC.

In its sample, this clone was seen once. This chain connects TRBV4-2 to TRBJ2-7; the D is unclear. V lost 2 bases and J lost 4, with 6 bases in between. Germline assignment: CDR1 LGHNA and CDR2 YNFKEQ. There are 12 residues in the CDR3. CDR3 nucleotides: TGTGCCAGCAGCCAATCAGGATACGAGCAGTACTTC. Its protein is CASSQSGYEQYF.

The genes are TRBV4-1 and TRBJ2-7, with TRBD2 matching 8 bases. V lost 4 bases, J lost 5 bases, and 4 bases stayed unmatched. CDR3 size: 13 residues. Per germline, CDR1 MGHRA and CDR2 YSYEKL. The CDR3 DNA reads as TGCGCCAGCAGCCCGGGGGGGTCGGACGAGCAGTACTTC. Translation: CASSPGGSDEQYF.

V usage is TRBV6-2 or TRBV6-3 and J usage is TRBJ1-1, with 7 bases identical to TRBD1. The CDR3 consists of 15 residues. The junction had 7 bases not matched to a gene; V was cut back by 1 base and J by 5 bases. Germline V gene data show CDR1 as MNHEY and CDR2 as SVGEGT. CDR3: CASSYWGAQGTEAFF. CDR3 nucleotides: TGTGCCAGCAGTTACTGGGGGGCACAGGGGACTGAAGCTTTCTTT.

The chain combines TRBV4-1 with TRBJ2-7; 11 bases match TRBD2. This CDR3 contains 15 residues. The J segment lost 3 bases and the V segment lost 3 bases, leaving 4 bases of the junction unmatched. Germline CDR1 is MGHRA and CDR2 is YSYEKL. CDR3 sequence (DNA): TGCGCCAGCAGCCAGGTACTAGCGGGGGTCTACGAGCAGTACTTC. This gives the protein CASSQVLAGVYEQYF.